This T cell receptor (beta chain) came from a study of T cell changes during pregnancy in multiple sclerosis. Generated by immunoSEQ multiplex PCR, the TCRdb table keeps only in-frame clones and is missing some. In the table there are about 59,000 clones, 80% to 95% of which are singletons. This TCR was sampled from a female donor in good health, enrolled as a control in a pregnancy study. This sample comprised peripheral blood, obtained in the third trimester of pregnancy.

The CDR3 region is CSVGQVDRLTDTQYF. The CDR3 DNA reads TGCAGCGTCGGACAGGTTGACCGATTAACAGATACGCAGTATTTT. The chain recombines TRBV29-1 with TRBJ2-3, with 7 bases matching TRBD1. This CDR3 spans 15 amino acids. Germline assignment: CDR1 SQVTM and CDR2 ANQGSEA. Germline trimming cut 6 bases from V and 3 bases from J; bases unmatched to any gene: 12.